The 18 T cell receptor beta chains below were found in one sample sequenced in a study of T cell responses to AZD1222 COVID-19 vaccine. Sequenced by immunoSEQ multiplex PCR; TCRdb stores in-frame clones only, minus some. The repertoire includes 120,000 or so clones, roughly 89% of them detected once, and almost 4.5% sits in the top ten. Sequences were derived from peripheral blood, sampled on day 0 of AZD1222 vaccination. These receptors originate from an adult in good health.

This rearrangement joins TRBV4-2 to TRBJ2-7; the match to TRBD2 covers 7 bases. The V gene end was trimmed by 4 bases and the J gene end by 6 bases; junction bases not matched to a gene: 9. The germline V gene has CDR1 LGHNA and CDR2 YNFKEQ. CDR3 length: 14 amino acids. The DNA for the CDR3 is TGTGCCAGCAGCCTCTGGGGGGGGGATGGCGAGCAGTACTTC. Amino acid sequence: CASSLWGGDGEQYF.

V and J are TRBV11-3 and TRBJ2-3; D not resolved. The germline gives CDR1 SGHNT, CDR2 YENEEA. The length of the CDR3 is 15 residues. V was trimmed by 5 bases and J by 1 base, leaving 13 bases between them. CDR3 DNA: TGTGCCAGCAGCCAGCAAGGTGGGGGCACAGATACGCAGTATTTT. Amino acid sequence: CASSQQGGGTDTQYF.

This chain uses TRBV10-3 with TRBJ2-4, with a possible D match to TRBD2 (5 bases). The germline gives CDR1 ENHRY, CDR2 SYGVKD. Trimming took 3 bases from V and 7 from J, leaving 16 bases between them. The length of the CDR3 is 15 residues. The CDR3, as DNA: TGTGCCATCAGTGAAGGTCAGCGGTCCAGCAACATTCAGTACTTC. Translated: CAISEGQRSSNIQYF.

This chain connects TRBV5-8 to TRBJ1-2; D uncertain. This CDR3 region has 13 residues. V was cut by 4 bases and J by 2 bases, with 9 bases left in between. CDR1 is SGHTS, CDR2 YDEGEE, per germline. The CDR3 loop is CASSPDENYGYTF. The DNA of the CDR3 is TGTGCCAGCAGCCCAGACGAAAACTATGGCTACACCTTC.

The chain couples TRBV6-5 to TRBJ1-1; possibly TRBD1 for D (6 bases). The CDR3 has 15 amino acids. Germline V CDR1 and CDR2: MNHEY, SVGAGI. Between the trimmed V and J ends, which lost 6 bases and 4 bases, there was a span of 18 bases. CDR3 sequence (DNA): TGTGCCAGCAGCCGCGGGGGCCTTGTAGCCACTGAAGCTTTCTTT. As protein: CASSRGGLVATEAFF.

V is TRBV10-1 and J is TRBJ2-4; possible D gene TRBD1, 6 bases. Looked up from germline, CDR1 is WNHNN and CDR2 is SYGVQD (reference sequence). The CDR3 is 14 residues long. V was pared by 6 bases and J by 2 bases, with 11 bases between. CDR3 DNA sequence: TGCGCCAGCAGCTACGACAGGTCCAAAAACATTCAGTACTTC. Protein: CASSYDRSKNIQYF.

The chain carries TRBV5-6 and TRBJ1-6; the D is unclear. The CDR3 runs 16 residues. Germline CDR1 SGHDT, CDR2 YYEEEE. The germline V and J ends were trimmed by 0 bases and 9 bases, with 16 bases remaining between them. CDR3 protein: CASSLEGRLVGSPLHF. DNA for the CDR3: TGTGCCAGCAGCTTGGAAGGACGGCTTGTTGGTTCACCCCTCCACTTT.

This rearrangement joins TRBV24-1 to TRBJ2-3, with 8 bases fitting TRBD1. Germline CDR1 KGHDR, CDR2 SFDVKD. The CDR3 runs 16 residues. The junction had 5 bases not matched to a gene; V was cut back by 4 bases and J by 0 bases. The CDR3 region is CATSDRGQGSTDTQYF. The CDR3, as DNA: TGTGCCACCAGTGACCGCGGACAGGGAAGCACAGATACGCAGTATTTT.

The chain has TRBV19 and TRBJ2-5; a weak D match, TRBD1 (6 bases). Per the germline V gene, CDR1 is LNHDA and CDR2 is SQIVND (reference sequence). Trimming cost V 4 bases and J 2 bases, with 11 bases left between them. This CDR3 has 14 amino acids. The CDR3 spells CASSTQGRQETQYF. CDR3 DNA sequence: TGTGCCAGTAGTACGCAGGGGCGGCAAGAGACCCAGTACTTC. Together with reference TRBV19 and TRBJ2-5, the CDR3 gives the full variable domain: DGGITQSPKYLFRKEGQNVTLSCEQNLNHDAMYWYRQDPGQGLRLIYYSQIVNDFQKGDIAEGYSVSREKKESFPLTVTSAQKNPTAFYLCASSTQGRQETQYFGPGTRLLVL.

The chain recombines TRBV6-5 with TRBJ1-1, with 9 nucleotides matching TRBD1. CDR1 is MNHEY and CDR2 is SVGAGI in the germline V gene. V shed 8 bases and J 4 bases; nucleotides not matched to a gene: 11. The length of the CDR3 is 15 residues. Here the CDR3 DNA reads TGTGCCAGCGCCCCCCGACAGGGGGTAGGCACTGAAGCTTTCTTT. Translation: CASAPRQGVGTEAFF.

This chain connects TRBV30 to TRBJ2-1; D perhaps matches TRBD1 (5 bases). CDR3 size: 12 residues. Trimming shortened V by 0 bases and J by 8 bases, and 8 bases separated the two germline ends. The germline V gene has CDR1 GTSNPN and CDR2 SVGIG (reference sequence). Here the CDR3 DNA reads TGTGCCTGGAGTGTGTGGGGCGATGAGCAGTTCTTC. Residues: CAWSVWGDEQFF.

The chain is built from TRBV14 and TRBJ2-1; possible D gene TRBD1, 7 bases. Trimming shortened V by 6 bases and J by 9 bases, and 18 bases separated the two germline ends. Germline values: CDR1 SGHDN, CDR2 FVKESK. This CDR3 contains 14 residues. In nucleotides, the CDR3 is TGTGCCAGCAGGCACGCAACAGGGGACTTTGAGCAGTTCTTC. Amino acids: CASRHATGDFEQFF.

This clone was found once. The chain carries TRBV6-5 and TRBJ1-3; D is ambiguous. The V gene lost 0 bases and the J gene lost 0 bases, with 6 bases spanning the gap. This CDR3 spans 15 amino acids. Germline assignment: CDR1 MNHEY and CDR2 SVGAGI. For the CDR3, the DNA is TGTGCCAGCAGTTACTCTCGACCCTCTGGAAACACCATATATTTT. Protein: CASSYSRPSGNTIYF.

This rearrangement joins TRBV23-1 to TRBJ1-4; D not resolved. TRBV23-1 is filed as an ORF, its function uncertain. This CDR3 spans 16 amino acids. V shed 4 bases and J shed 0 bases, with 12 bases lying between them. CDR3 loop: CASSRTTSATNEKLFF. CDR3 sequence (DNA): TGCGCCAGCAGTCGAACGACATCAGCAACTAATGAAAAACTGTTTTTT.

The count of this clone is one. The chain links TRBV2 to TRBJ2-2; D unclear. The CDR3 has 15 residues. V shed 8 bases and J shed 0 bases, with 13 bases lying between them. Germline loops: CDR1 SNHLY, CDR2 FYNNEI. The CDR3 spells CASGLQTPNTGELFF. The CDR3 nucleotides read TGTGCCAGCGGATTACAAACGCCGAACACCGGGGAGCTGTTTTTT.

This chain links TRBV27 with TRBJ1-5; possibly TRBD1 for D (6 bases). Trimming took off 5 bases at V and 4 bases at J, with 21 bases between the two ends. The CDR3 runs 17 residues. CDR1 is MNHEY and CDR2 is SMNVEV in the germline V gene (reference sequence). The CDR3 sequence is CASSHTRGAVINQPQHF. CDR3 DNA sequence: TGTGCCAGCAGTCACACTCGGGGGGCAGTTATAAATCAGCCCCAGCATTTT.

This rearrangement joins TRBV12-3 or TRBV12-4 to TRBJ1-6; D is undetermined. V lost 5 bases to trimming and J lost 6 bases, with 5 bases between them. The CDR3 consists of 12 residues. CDR3: CASSQSNSPLHF. DNA of the CDR3: TGTGCCAGCAGTCAAAGTAATTCACCCCTCCACTTT.

The J gene is TRBJ2-1, the V gene TRBV24-1, with TRBD1 identical over 10 bases. V was pared by 4 bases and J by 8 bases, with 7 bases of the junction left unmatched. Germline V gene lookup returns CDR1 KGHDR and CDR2 SFDVKD. The CDR3 length is 15 residues. The CDR3 DNA reads as TGTGCCACCAGTGACGGGACAGGGGAGGTCGATGAGCAGTTCTTC. Translation gives CATSDGTGEVDEQFF.